This passage covers 28 T cell receptor beta chains from one sample sequenced in a study of blood T cell repertoires in COVID-19. Repertoires were generated with immunoSEQ multiplex PCR, while TCRdb's copy carries only in-frame clones and drops some. In the table there are around 250,000 clones, 84% of which are singletons. The source material was peripheral blood. Every receptor here comes from a woman aged 40-49 years who had recovered from COVID-19.

As for this clone: Additional DNA sequences in this sample encode the identical CDR3. V and J are TRBV19 and TRBJ1-5; D remains ambiguous. CDR1 is LNHDA, CDR2 SQIVND, per germline (reference sequence). V lost 3 bases and J 0 bases, leaving 3 bases between the germline ends. The length of the CDR3 is 13 residues. The CDR3 nucleotides are TGTGCCAGTAGTATTAGTAGCAATCAGCCCCAGCATTTT. It encodes CASSISSNQPQHF.

The chain joins TRBV28 to TRBJ1-3; D is uncertain. The CDR3 contains 12 residues. Trimming pared 3 bases from V and 3 bases from J, leaving 3 bases between. Germline V gene sequence: CDR1 MDHEN, CDR2 SYDVKM. CDR3 DNA sequence: TGTGCCAGCAGTTTGAGTGGAAACACCATATATTTT. This codes for CASSLSGNTIYF.

V usage is TRBV7-9 and J usage is TRBJ2-5; TRBD2 aligns across 8 bases. Trimming cost V 7 bases and J 4 bases; bases outside gene matches: 8. CDR3 length: 14 residues. Germline CDR1 reads SEHNR; CDR2 reads FQNEAQ (reference sequence). CDR3 in DNA: TGTGCCAGCACCCGTAGCGGGGAGGGAGAGACCCAGTACTTC. This gives the protein CASTRSGEGETQYF.

V usage is TRBV28 and J usage is TRBJ1-5; a weak D match, TRBD1 (5 bases). The CDR3 totals 13 residues. Per germline, CDR1 MDHEN and CDR2 SYDVKM. V was trimmed by 6 bases and J by 9 bases, leaving 15 bases between them. The CDR3, as DNA: TGTGCCAGCAGAAGACAGTCTAGATGGCCCCAGCATTTT. Amino acids: CASRRQSRWPQHF.

The chain links TRBV5-6 to TRBJ1-1; D perhaps matches TRBD1 (6 bases). The CDR3 contains 13 residues. Germline V lookup: CDR1 SGHDT, CDR2 YYEEEE. The V gene lost 1 base and the J gene lost 6 bases, with 10 bases spanning the gap. The CDR3 DNA follows: TGTGCCAGCAGCTTGTCGTGGACAGCTGAAGCTTTCTTT. Protein product: CASSLSWTAEAFF.

This rearrangement joins TRBV30 to TRBJ1-5, with TRBD1 as a possible D gene (6 bases). CDR1 and CDR2 (germline): GTSNPN, SVGIG (reference sequence). Trimming took 0 bases from V and 6 from J, leaving 24 bases between them. CDR3 length: 18 amino acids. DNA for the CDR3: TGTGCCTGGAGTGTACGAAGAAGTACACAGGGCTCGAGTCAGCCCCAGCATTTT. Translation gives CAWSVRRSTQGSSQPQHF.

The chain recombines TRBV6-5 with TRBJ1-2; D is unresolved. V was shortened by 6 bases and J by 10 bases, with 12 bases between the two germline ends. The germline V gene encodes CDR1 MNHEY and CDR2 SVGAGI. CDR3 size: 11 residues. The CDR3 region has the DNA TGTGCCAGCAGCGATTTCTATTACTACACCTTC. Its translation: CASSDFYYYTF.

The chain links TRBV9 to TRBJ1-4, with unresolved D. Between the trimmed V and J ends, which lost 0 bases and 5 bases, there was a span of 11 bases. Looked up from germline, CDR1 is SGDLS and CDR2 is YYNGEE. The CDR3 is 15 residues long. CDR3 sequence (DNA): TGTGCCAGCAGCGTAGCGAGCAGGCCCAATGAAAAACTGTTTTTT. Translated, it gives CASSVASRPNEKLFF.

The rearrangement joins TRBV4-1 to TRBJ2-1; D not resolved. Per germline, CDR1 MGHRA and CDR2 YSYEKL. Trimming removed 0 bases from V and 1 base from J, with 10 bases in between. The CDR3 runs to 16 residues. The CDR3, as DNA: TGCGCCAGCAGCCAAGAGGCCGACGGGTCCTACAATGAGCAGTTCTTC. Protein: CASSQEADGSYNEQFF.

This clone came up a few times. The chain is built from TRBV27 and TRBJ2-2, with a tentative D call TRBD1 (6 bases). Germline V gives CDR1 MNHEY, CDR2 SMNVEV (reference sequence). The V end was cut by 4 bases, the J end by 12 bases, with 9 bases between. CDR3 length: 11 amino acids. The CDR3 region is CASSWDNKLFF. Written as DNA, the CDR3 is TGTGCCAGCAGTTGGGACAATAAGCTGTTTTTT.

This chain joins TRBV4-1 and TRBJ1-1, with unresolved D. CDR1 is MGHRA, CDR2 YSYEKL, per germline. Trimming took off 6 bases at V and 0 bases at J, with 11 bases between the two ends. The CDR3 has 14 amino acids. The CDR3: CASRSSTMNTEAFF. For the CDR3, the DNA is TGCGCCAGCAGATCATCTACTATGAACACTGAAGCTTTCTTT.

This clone occurred once. The J gene is TRBJ1-5, the V gene TRBV28; possible D gene TRBD1, 5 bases. Trimming cost V 7 bases and J 6 bases, with 16 bases left between them. This CDR3 is built from 14 residues. Germline-derived CDR1 and CDR2 are MDHEN and SYDVKM. CDR3 sequence reads: CASTRGEGSQPQHF. CDR3 coding DNA: TGTGCCAGCACCCGCGGGGAGGGGAGTCAGCCCCAGCATTTT.

The rearrangement links TRBV5-1 to TRBJ1-3, with TRBD1 identical over 8 bases. Germline-derived CDR1 and CDR2 are SGHRS and YFSETQ. J was trimmed by 0 bases and V by 3 bases; bases with no gene match: 5. This CDR3 spans 16 amino acids. CDR3 sequence (DNA): TGCGCCAGCAGCTCGCAGGGGGCATACTCTGGAAACACCATATATTTT. Its translation: CASSSQGAYSGNTIYF.

CDR3 DNA sequence: TGTGCCAGCAGGTACGGAGGGGGGGACACTGAAGCTTTCTTT. This translates into CASRYGGGDTEAFF. V is TRBV6-5 and J is TRBJ1-1; D is possibly TRBD1 (6 bases). Trimming pared 6 bases from V and 3 bases from J, leaving 14 bases between. The CDR3 extends over 14 amino acids. Germline V lookup: CDR1 MNHEY, CDR2 SVGAGI.

The rearrangement uses TRBV6-5 and TRBJ2-3; TRBD2 matches at 7 bases. The length of the CDR3 is 15 residues. Per the germline V gene, CDR1 is MNHEY and CDR2 is SVGAGI. V dropped 6 bases and J dropped 2; count of bases not matched to a gene: 8. For the CDR3, the DNA is TGTGCCAGCAGAGGAACCGGGACTATCACAGATACGCAGTATTTT. Translation gives CASRGTGTITDTQYF.

The V call is TRBV6-4, the J call TRBJ2-3; TRBD1 matches 9 bases. This CDR3 is 15 amino acids long. Germline-derived CDR1 and CDR2 are MRHNA and SNTAGT. Losses at the gene ends were 2 bases for V and 2 bases for J; bases not matched to a gene: 2. In DNA, the CDR3 is TGTGCCAGCAGTGACACAGGGGGCCTCACAGATACGCAGTATTTT. It is translated as CASSDTGGLTDTQYF.

This sequence joins TRBV18 and TRBJ1-2; D perhaps matches TRBD1 (5 bases). V dropped 3 bases and J dropped 4 bases, with 15 bases sitting between them. The germline gives CDR1 KGHSH, CDR2 LQKENI. This CDR3 has 15 residues. The DNA for the CDR3 is TGTGCCAGCTCACCCGACAGAGCATATGGCTATGGCTACACCTTC. It codes for CASSPDRAYGYGYTF.

The chain employs TRBV2 and TRBJ2-3; the D gene is possibly TRBD1 (6 bases). This CDR3 is built from 13 residues. Germline V gene data show CDR1 as SNHLY and CDR2 as FYNNEI. V gave up 10 bases and J gave up 3 bases, with 14 bases separating them. Here the CDR3 reads CATQLGTTDTQYF. The CDR3, as DNA: TGTGCCACACAGCTAGGGACAACAGATACGCAGTATTTT.

The V gene is TRBV7-7, the J gene TRBJ2-1; TRBD1 is a possible D gene (6 bases). Germline V gives CDR1 SSHAT, CDR2 FNYEAQ (reference sequence). CDR3 length: 15 amino acids. Trimming shortened V by 1 base and J by 8 bases, and 15 bases separated the two germline ends. Here the CDR3 reads CASSLGSQGSHEQFF. The CDR3, as DNA: TGTGCCAGCAGCTTAGGGTCACAGGGATCTCATGAGCAGTTCTTC.

The genes are TRBV6-5 and TRBJ2-7; TRBD2 matches at 8 bases. Germline V gives CDR1 MNHEY, CDR2 SVGAGI. The V segment lost 6 bases and the J segment 0 bases; nucleotides outside the gene matches: 4. This CDR3 has 14 residues. The CDR3 DNA is TGTGCCAGCAGGCTAGCGGGTTCCTCCTACGAGCAGTACTTC. It is translated as CASRLAGSSYEQYF.

The chain has TRBV6-6 and TRBJ1-1; D ambiguous. The CDR3 runs to 12 residues. V lost 6 bases and J lost 6, with 11 bases in between. Germline V gene data show CDR1 as MNHNY and CDR2 as SVGAGI (reference sequence). The CDR3 loop reads CASRRSSSEAFF. In DNA, the CDR3 is TGTGCCAGCAGAAGGAGTTCCTCTGAAGCTTTCTTT.

This sequence joins TRBV2 and TRBJ1-5, with a weak D call TRBD1 (5 bases). CDR1 is SNHLY and CDR2 is FYNNEI in the germline V gene. Trimming stripped 2 bases from V and 2 bases from J, with 19 bases between. The CDR3 covers 18 residues. As DNA, the CDR3 is TGTGCCAGCAGTGAATCCACCCACAGGCGATTCCGCAATCAGCCCCAGCATTTT. Translation gives CASSESTHRRFRNQPQHF.

The chain has TRBV30 and TRBJ2-7; TRBD1 agrees at 7 bases. This CDR3 comprises 15 residues. V trimming: 8 bases; J trimming: 3 bases; junction bases outside the gene matches: 16. Per germline, CDR1 GTSNPN and CDR2 SVGIG (reference sequence). The CDR3 here is CAVRPRQGLYYEQYF. The CDR3 coding sequence is TGTGCCGTCCGGCCCCGACAGGGCCTATACTACGAGCAGTACTTC.

The chain uses TRBV6-6 and TRBJ2-1; D is perhaps TRBD2 (5 bases). The CDR3 spans 14 residues. V lost 5 bases and J 8 bases, leaving 16 bases between the germline ends. The germline V gene has CDR1 MNHNY and CDR2 SVGAGI (reference sequence). The CDR3 protein is CASSHGLPVDEQFF. CDR3 nucleotides: TGTGCCAGCAGTCACGGACTCCCCGTTGATGAGCAGTTCTTC.

The chain carries TRBV6-5 and TRBJ1-1, with D hard to call. CDR1 MNHEY and CDR2 SVGAGI come from the germline V gene. V was trimmed by 6 bases and J by 8 bases, leaving 16 bases between them. The CDR3 consists of 13 residues. CDR3 in DNA: TGTGCCAGCAGGACCTATGAGGCATCAGAAGCTTTCTTT. Translated: CASRTYEASEAFF.

This clone appeared once. V is TRBV30 and J is TRBJ2-5; 9 positions match TRBD2. The CDR3 consists of 16 residues. CDR1 and CDR2 (germline): GTSNPN, SVGIG (reference sequence). V gave up 0 bases and J gave up 5 bases; unmatched junction bases: 10. CDR3 DNA sequence: TGTGCCTGGAGTGTTCTCGGCGGGGGGGCCGGGGAGACCCAGTACTTC. It translates to CAWSVLGGGAGETQYF.

V usage is TRBV10-3 and J usage is TRBJ2-5; TRBD1 matches at 7 bases. Germline V gene data show CDR1 as ENHRY and CDR2 as SYGVKD. Germline trimming cut 6 bases from V and 7 bases from J; bases unmatched to any gene: 11. There are 14 residues in the CDR3. The CDR3 region is CAIRAGQDGATQYF. DNA of the CDR3: TGTGCCATCAGAGCTGGACAGGACGGGGCGACCCAGTACTTC.

This clone has only one observation. The J gene is TRBJ1-4, the V gene TRBV28; TRBD1 matches 7 bases. The germline V gene has CDR1 MDHEN and CDR2 SYDVKM. The CDR3 extends over 14 amino acids. With 5 bases clipped from V and 3 bases from J, the junction kept 3 bases outside the gene matches. CDR3 sequence (DNA): TGTGCCAGCAGTCTGGGACAGTCTAATGAAAAACTGTTTTTT. It specifies CASSLGQSNEKLFF.